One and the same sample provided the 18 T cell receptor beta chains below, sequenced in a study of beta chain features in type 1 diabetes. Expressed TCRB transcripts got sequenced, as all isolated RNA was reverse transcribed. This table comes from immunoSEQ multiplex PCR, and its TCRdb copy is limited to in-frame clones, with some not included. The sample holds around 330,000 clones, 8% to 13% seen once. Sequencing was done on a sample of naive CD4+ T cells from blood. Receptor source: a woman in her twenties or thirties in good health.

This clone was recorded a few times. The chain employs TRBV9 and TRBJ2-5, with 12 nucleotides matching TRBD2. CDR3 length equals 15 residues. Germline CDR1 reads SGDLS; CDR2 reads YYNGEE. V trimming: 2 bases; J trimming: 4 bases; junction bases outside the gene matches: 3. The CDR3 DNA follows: TGTGCCAGCAGCGTGACTAGCGGGAGCGCAGAGACCCAGTACTTC. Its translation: CASSVTSGSAETQYF.

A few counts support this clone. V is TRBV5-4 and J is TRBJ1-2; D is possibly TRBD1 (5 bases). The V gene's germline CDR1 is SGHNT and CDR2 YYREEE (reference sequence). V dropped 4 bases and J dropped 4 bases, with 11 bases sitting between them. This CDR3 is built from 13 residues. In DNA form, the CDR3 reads TGTGCCAGCAGCCTAAGGGACTCCTATGGCTACACCTTC. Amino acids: CASSLRDSYGYTF.

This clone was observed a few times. The CDR3 loop is CSSSGTGGSTEAFF. CDR3 in DNA: TGCAGCTCCTCCGGGACAGGGGGGAGCACTGAAGCTTTCTTT. This chain joins TRBV29-1 and TRBJ1-1, with 11 bases matching TRBD1. The CDR3 has 14 residues. Per germline, CDR1 SQVTM and CDR2 ANQGSEA. V trimming: 8 bases; J trimming: 4 bases; junction bases outside the gene matches: 9.

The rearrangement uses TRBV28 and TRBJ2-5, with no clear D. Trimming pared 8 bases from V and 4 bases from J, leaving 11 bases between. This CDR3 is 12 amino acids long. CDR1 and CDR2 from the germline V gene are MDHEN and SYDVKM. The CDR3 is CASSGNGETQYF. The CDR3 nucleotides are TGTGCCAGCTCAGGTAACGGAGAGACCCAGTACTTC. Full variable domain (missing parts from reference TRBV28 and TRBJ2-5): DVKVTQSSRYLVKRTGEKVFLECVQDMDHENMFWYRQDPGLGLRLIYFSYDVKMKEKGDIPEGYSVSREKKERFSLILESASTNQTSMYLCASSGNGETQYFGPGTRLLVL.

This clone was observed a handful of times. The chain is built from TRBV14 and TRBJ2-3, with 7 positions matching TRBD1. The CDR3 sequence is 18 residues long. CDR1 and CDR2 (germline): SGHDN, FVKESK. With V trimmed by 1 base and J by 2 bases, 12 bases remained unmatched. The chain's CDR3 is CASSQAWDSFPYTDTQYF. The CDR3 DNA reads TGTGCCAGCAGCCAAGCGTGGGACAGTTTTCCTTACACAGATACGCAGTATTTT.

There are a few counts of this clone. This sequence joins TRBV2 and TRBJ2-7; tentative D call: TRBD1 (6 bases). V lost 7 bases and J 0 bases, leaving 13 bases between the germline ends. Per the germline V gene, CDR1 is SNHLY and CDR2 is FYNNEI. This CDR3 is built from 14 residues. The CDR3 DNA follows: TGTGCCAGCATGTCCTCAGGGGACTCCTACGAGCAGTACTTC. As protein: CASMSSGDSYEQYF.

CDR3 loop: CASSFGGRAKSRVYEQYF. In DNA, the CDR3 is TGTGCCAGCAGTTTCGGCGGGAGGGCCAAGTCTAGGGTTTACGAGCAGTACTTC. The rearrangement links TRBV28 to TRBJ2-7; 9 bases fit TRBD2. The CDR3 loop spans 18 amino acids. With V trimmed by 3 bases and J by 4 bases, 16 bases remained unmatched. Germline values: CDR1 MDHEN, CDR2 SYDVKM.

CDR3 in amino acids: CASSLTVASTNTGELFF. The CDR3 bases are TGTGCCAGCTCACTTACGGTAGCTTCCACGAACACCGGGGAGCTGTTTTTT. The genes are TRBV18 and TRBJ2-2; unclear D gene. CDR3 length: 17 amino acids. Germline V gene sequence: CDR1 KGHSH, CDR2 LQKENI. The V end was cut by 4 bases, the J end by 0 bases, with 15 bases between.

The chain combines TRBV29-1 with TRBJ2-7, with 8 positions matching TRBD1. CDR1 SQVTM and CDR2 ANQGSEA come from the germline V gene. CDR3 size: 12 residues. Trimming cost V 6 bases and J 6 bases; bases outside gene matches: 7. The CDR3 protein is CSVRTGRSEQYF. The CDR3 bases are TGCAGCGTCCGGACAGGGAGGTCCGAGCAGTACTTC.

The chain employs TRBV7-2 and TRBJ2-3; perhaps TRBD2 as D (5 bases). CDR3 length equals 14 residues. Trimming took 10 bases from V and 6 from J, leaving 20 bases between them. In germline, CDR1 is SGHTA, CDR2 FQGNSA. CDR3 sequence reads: CATGEWALTDTQYF. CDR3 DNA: TGTGCCACCGGGGAGTGGGCACTCACGGATACGCAGTATTTT.

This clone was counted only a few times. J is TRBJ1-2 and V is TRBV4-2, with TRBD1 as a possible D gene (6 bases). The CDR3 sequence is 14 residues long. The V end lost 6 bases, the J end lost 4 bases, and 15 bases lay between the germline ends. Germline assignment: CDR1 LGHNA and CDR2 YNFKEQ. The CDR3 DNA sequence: TGTGCCAGCAGGCATACCCAGGGGCCCTATGGCTACACCTTC. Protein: CASRHTQGPYGYTF.

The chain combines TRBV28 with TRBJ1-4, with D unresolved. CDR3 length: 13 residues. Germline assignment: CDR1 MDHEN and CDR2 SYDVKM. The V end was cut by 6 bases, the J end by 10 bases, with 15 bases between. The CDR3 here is CASSISNPGKLFF. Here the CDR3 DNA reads TGTGCCAGCAGCATCTCTAATCCGGGAAAACTGTTTTTT.

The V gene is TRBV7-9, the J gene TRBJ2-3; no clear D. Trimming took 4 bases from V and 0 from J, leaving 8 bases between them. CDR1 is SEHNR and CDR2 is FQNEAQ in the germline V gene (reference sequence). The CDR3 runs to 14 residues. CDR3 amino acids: CASSSPVSTDTQYF. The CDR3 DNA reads TGTGCCAGCAGCTCCCCGGTGAGCACAGATACGCAGTATTTT.

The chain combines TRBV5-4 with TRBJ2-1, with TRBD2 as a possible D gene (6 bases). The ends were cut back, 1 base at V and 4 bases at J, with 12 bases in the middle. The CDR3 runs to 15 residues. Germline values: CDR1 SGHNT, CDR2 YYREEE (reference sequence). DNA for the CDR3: TGTGCCAGCAGCTTGAGGGGAGCGGGTTACAATGAGCAGTTCTTC. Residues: CASSLRGAGYNEQFF.

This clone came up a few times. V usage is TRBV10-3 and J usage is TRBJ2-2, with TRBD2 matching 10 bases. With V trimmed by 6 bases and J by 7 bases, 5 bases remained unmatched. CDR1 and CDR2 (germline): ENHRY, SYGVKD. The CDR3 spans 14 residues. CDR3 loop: CAIRPTSGYGELFF. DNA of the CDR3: TGTGCCATCAGGCCGACTAGCGGGTACGGGGAGCTGTTTTTT.

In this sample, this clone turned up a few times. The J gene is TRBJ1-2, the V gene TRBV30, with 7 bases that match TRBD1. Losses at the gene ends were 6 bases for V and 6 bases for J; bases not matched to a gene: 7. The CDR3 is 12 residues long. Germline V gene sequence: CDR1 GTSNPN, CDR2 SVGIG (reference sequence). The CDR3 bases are TGTGCCTGCAACAGGGGTTTACATGGCTACACCTTC. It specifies CACNRGLHGYTF. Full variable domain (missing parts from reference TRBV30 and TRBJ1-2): SQTIHQWPATLVQPVGSPLSLECTVEGTSNPNLYWYRQAAGRGLQLLFYSVGIGQISSEVPQNLSASRPQDRQFILSSKKLLLSDSGFYLCACNRGLHGYTFGSGTRLTVV.

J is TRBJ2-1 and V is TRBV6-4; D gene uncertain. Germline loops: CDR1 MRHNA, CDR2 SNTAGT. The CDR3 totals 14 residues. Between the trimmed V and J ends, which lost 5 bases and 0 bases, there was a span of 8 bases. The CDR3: CASSKRSSYNEQFF. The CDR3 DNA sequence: TGTGCCAGCAGTAAACGTAGCTCCTACAATGAGCAGTTCTTC.

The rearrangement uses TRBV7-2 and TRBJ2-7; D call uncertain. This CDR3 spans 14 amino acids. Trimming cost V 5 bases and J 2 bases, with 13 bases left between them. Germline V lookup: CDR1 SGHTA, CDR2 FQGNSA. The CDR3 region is CASSPRNSAYEQYF. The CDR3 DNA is TGTGCCAGCAGCCCTCGAAATTCAGCCTACGAGCAGTACTTC.